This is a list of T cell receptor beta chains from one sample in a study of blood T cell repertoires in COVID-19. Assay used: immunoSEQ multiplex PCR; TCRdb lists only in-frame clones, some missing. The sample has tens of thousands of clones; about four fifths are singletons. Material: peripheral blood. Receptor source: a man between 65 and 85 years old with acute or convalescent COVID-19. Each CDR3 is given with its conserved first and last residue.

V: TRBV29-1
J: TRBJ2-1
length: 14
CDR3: CSVEGRGGVNEQFF

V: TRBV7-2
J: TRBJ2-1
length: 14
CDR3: CASSLRTGGNEQFF

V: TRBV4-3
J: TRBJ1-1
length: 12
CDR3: CASSQDNREAFF

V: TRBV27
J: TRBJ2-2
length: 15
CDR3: CASSYDRPNTGELFF

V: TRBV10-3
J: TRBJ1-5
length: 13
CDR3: CAIRPAGNQPQHF

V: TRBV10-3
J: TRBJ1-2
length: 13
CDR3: CAIRSDSPYGYTF

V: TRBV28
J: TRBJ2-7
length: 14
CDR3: CASSLPSSSYEQYF

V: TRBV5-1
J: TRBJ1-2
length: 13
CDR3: CASSSGHNYGYTF

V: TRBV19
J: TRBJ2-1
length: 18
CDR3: CASSPRQGWGASYNEQFF

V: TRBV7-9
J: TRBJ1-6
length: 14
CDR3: CASSKGNGNSPLHF

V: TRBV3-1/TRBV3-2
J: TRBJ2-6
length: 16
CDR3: CASSHPSGAGANVLTF

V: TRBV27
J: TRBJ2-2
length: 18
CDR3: CASSLEIAGGPGPGELFF

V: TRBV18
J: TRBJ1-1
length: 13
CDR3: CASSQDRVTEAFF

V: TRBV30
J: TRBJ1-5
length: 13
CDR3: CAWSQGVDQPQHF

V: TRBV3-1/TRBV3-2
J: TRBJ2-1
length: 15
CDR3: CASSQDRLAGNEQFF

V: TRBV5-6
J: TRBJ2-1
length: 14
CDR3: CASYLAGRYNEQFF

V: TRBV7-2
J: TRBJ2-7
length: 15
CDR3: CASSPGTSGGYEQYF

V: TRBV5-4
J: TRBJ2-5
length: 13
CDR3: CASRLQGQETQYF

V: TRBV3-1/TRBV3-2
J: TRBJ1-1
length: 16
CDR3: CASSQKNRGLNTEAFF

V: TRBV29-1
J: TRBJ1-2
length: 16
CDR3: CSVRDPRETGNYGYTF

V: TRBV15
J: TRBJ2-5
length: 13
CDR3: CATSRDPTETQYF

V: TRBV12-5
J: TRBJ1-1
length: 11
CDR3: CASGFAIEAFF

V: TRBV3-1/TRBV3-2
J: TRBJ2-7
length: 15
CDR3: CASSQGGTGGGEQYF

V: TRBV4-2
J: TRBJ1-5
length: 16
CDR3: CASSQVGSPFNQPQHF

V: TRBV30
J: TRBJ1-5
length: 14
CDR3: CAWSVPRGNQPQHF

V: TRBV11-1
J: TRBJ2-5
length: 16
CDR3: CASSSETGRIQETQYF

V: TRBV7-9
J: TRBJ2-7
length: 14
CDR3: CASSISGGSYEQYF

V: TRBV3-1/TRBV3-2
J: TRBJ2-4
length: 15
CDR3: CASSQRTVAKNIQYF

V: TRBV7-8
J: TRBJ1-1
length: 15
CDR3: CASSPHRQMNTEAFF

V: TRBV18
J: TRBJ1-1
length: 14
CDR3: CASSPQETNTEAFF

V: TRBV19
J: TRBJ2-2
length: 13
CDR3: CASMTVNTGELFF